This T cell receptor beta chain is from a study of blood T cell repertoires in COVID-19. Study-level background: Both acute and convalescent COVID-19 samples were obtained from the United States, Italy and Spain.

Study processing details: The assay estimated nucleated cells by amplifying reference gene primers. Profiled with immunoSEQ multiplex PCR; TCRdb holds only in-frame clones, not every one. V and J calls and clone size are given by that table; D and trimming were obtained from the DNA. The sample lists 400,000 to 450,000 clones; approximately 90% were seen once. In germline, CDR1 is MGHRA, CDR2 YSYEKL. The ends were cut back, 3 bases at V and 0 bases at J, with 15 bases in the middle. This CDR3 spans 18 amino acids. What was sequenced was peripheral blood. This TCR was recovered from a young woman with active or convalescent COVID-19. The chain has TRBV4-1 and TRBJ2-6; D ambiguous. The CDR3 is CASSQRLLAASGANVLTF. The DNA for the CDR3 is TGCGCCAGCAGCCAGAGACTGTTGGCCGCCTCTGGGGCCAACGTCCTGACTTTC.